The 22 T cell receptor beta chains below were found in one sample sequenced in a study of blood T cell repertoires in COVID-19 (dated by TCRdb to between 2020 and 2021). Libraries were prepared through the immunoSEQ multiplex PCR assay. Sourced from immuneACCESS, this table was stored by TCRdb with only in-frame sequences that have V and J called. A share of the clones is absent; for the studies checked, an unresolved V gene accounts for under half, and the remainder has no known explanation. This sample gives 200,000 to 300,000 clones in total; about 87% of them show up just once. Jointly, the top ten make up about 3.4% of the sample. Sequencing was performed on PBMCs or T cells enriched from blood (not recorded which). These receptors came from a woman aged 40 to 49 who had been exposed to COVID-19.

The chain joins TRBV27 to TRBJ1-2; possibly TRBD1 for D (6 bases). The V and J ends lost 6 bases and 4 bases respectively, with 12 bases between them. Per the germline V gene, CDR1 is MNHEY and CDR2 is SMNVEV (reference sequence). The CDR3 totals 13 residues. The CDR3 DNA reads TGTGCCAGCAGCCTACAGGGTATCTATGGCTACACCTTC. Protein product: CASSLQGIYGYTF.

The V gene is TRBV25-1, the J gene TRBJ1-2; perhaps TRBD1 as D (6 bases). Germline loops: CDR1 MGHDK, CDR2 SYGVNS. Trimming took off 6 bases at V and 8 bases at J, with 22 bases between the two ends. The CDR3 covers 15 residues. This CDR3 is CASRPDPTGSQGYTF. CDR3 DNA sequence: TGTGCCAGCAGGCCCGACCCGACAGGCAGTCAGGGCTACACCTTC.

In regard to this clone: One end of the junction is discordant with germline, which a read error may explain. The chain has TRBV5-1 and TRBJ2-6; the match to TRBD1 covers 8 bases. Germline loops: CDR1 SGHRS, CDR2 YFSETQ. CDR3 size: 15 residues. CDR3 DNA: TGTGCCAGCAGCGCACAGGGGGGTGGGGCCAACGTCCTGACTTTC. Its protein product is CASSAQGGGANVLTF.

The rearrangement uses TRBV9 and TRBJ1-6; tentative D call: TRBD1 (6 bases). CDR1 SGDLS and CDR2 YYNGEE come from the germline V gene. Trimming removed 4 bases at V and 10 bases at J, with 21 bases between. The CDR3 is 16 amino acids. The CDR3, as DNA: TGTGCCAGCAGCCCCTCCCCCTCGGACAGTCACTCACCCCTCCACTTT. Residues: CASSPSPSDSHSPLHF.

This sequence joins TRBV19 and TRBJ1-1; D is perhaps TRBD1 (6 bases). The CDR3 loop spans 15 amino acids. Germline V gene sequence: CDR1 LNHDA, CDR2 SQIVND (reference sequence). The germline V and J ends were trimmed by 7 bases and 1 base, with 16 bases remaining between them. CDR3 DNA sequence: TGTGCCAGTATACCCCGGACAGTCCGGAACACTGAAGCTTTCTTT. It yields the protein CASIPRTVRNTEAFF.

This sequence joins TRBV24-1 and TRBJ1-1; D is undetermined. Looked up from germline, CDR1 is KGHDR and CDR2 is SFDVKD. Trimming took 3 bases from V and 8 from J, leaving 12 bases between them. The CDR3 has 13 residues. The CDR3 reads CATSDPTAREAFF. The CDR3 nucleotides read TGTGCCACCAGTGATCCAACCGCTAGGGAAGCTTTCTTT.

The chain employs TRBV7-6 and TRBJ2-1, with TRBD2 identical over 9 bases. The ends lost 5 bases at V and 7 bases at J; junction bases unmatched: 9. Germline V gene data show CDR1 as SGHVS and CDR2 as FNYEAQ. The CDR3 covers 15 residues. CDR3 loop: CASSLSGRERNEQFF. The CDR3 DNA sequence: TGTGCCAGCAGCCTTAGCGGGAGAGAAAGAAATGAGCAGTTCTTC.

The rearrangement uses TRBV30 and TRBJ2-2, with 10 bases matching TRBD1. The trim removed 8 bases at V and 9 bases at J, leaving 9 bases unmatched. The CDR3 extends over 13 amino acids. Looked up from germline, CDR1 is GTSNPN and CDR2 is SVGIG (reference sequence). CDR3 protein: CAQDRGLLRELFF. The CDR3 DNA sequence: TGTGCCCAAGACAGGGGGCTTCTCAGGGAGCTGTTTTTT.

This clone was seen a single time. V gene TRBV3-1 (or the pseudogene TRBV3-2) combines with J gene TRBJ2-5, with 13 bases matching TRBD2. This CDR3 contains 16 residues. The germline CDR1 and CDR2 sequences are LGHDT and YNNKEL (reference sequence). V lost 4 bases and J lost 5; bases outside the gene matches: 7. The DNA of the CDR3 is TGTGCCAGCAGCCGTACTAGCGGGGGGGCCGGGGAGACCCAGTACTTC. This translates into CASSRTSGGAGETQYF.

The chain recombines TRBV24-1 with TRBJ2-2, with a weak D call TRBD2 (5 bases). This CDR3 spans 16 amino acids. The germline V gene has CDR1 KGHDR and CDR2 SFDVKD. The V end was cut by 0 bases, the J end by 6 bases, with 13 bases between. CDR3 residues: CATSDLEGARAGELFF. CDR3 DNA sequence: TGTGCCACCAGTGATTTGGAGGGAGCAAGGGCCGGGGAGCTGTTTTTT.

The genes are TRBV5-1 and TRBJ1-5; TRBD1 matches at 7 bases. The CDR3 is made up of 14 amino acids. The V segment lost 3 bases and the J segment 3 bases; nucleotides outside the gene matches: 3. Germline loops: CDR1 SGHRS, CDR2 YFSETQ. The CDR3 region is CASSYDRDNQPQHF. The DNA for the CDR3 is TGCGCCAGCAGCTATGACAGGGACAATCAGCCCCAGCATTTT.

This chain connects TRBV4-2 to TRBJ1-1; D is perhaps TRBD1 (5 bases). Per the germline V gene, CDR1 is LGHNA and CDR2 is YNFKEQ. This CDR3 is 15 amino acids long. V shed 0 bases and J shed 1 base, with 9 bases lying between them. The CDR3 here is CASSQDRGGNTEAFF. The DNA of the CDR3 is TGTGCCAGCAGCCAAGATAGGGGAGGGAACACTGAAGCTTTCTTT.

Written as DNA, the CDR3 is TGTGCCAGCAGTCTACCGGGACAAATTAATTCACCCCTCCACTTT. It yields the protein CASSLPGQINSPLHF. The rearrangement uses TRBV28 and TRBJ1-6; weak D call: TRBD1 (6 bases). Trimming took 5 bases from V and 6 from J, leaving 14 bases between them. Per the germline V gene, CDR1 is MDHEN and CDR2 is SYDVKM. This CDR3 is built from 15 residues.

The chain joins TRBV30 to TRBJ1-1, with 7 bases that match TRBD1. The CDR3 runs 16 residues. The trim removed 1 base at V and 0 bases at J, leaving 8 bases unmatched. Germline V gene sequence: CDR1 GTSNPN, CDR2 SVGIG (reference sequence). The DNA of the CDR3 is TGTGCCTGGAGTGCCCGACAGGGAACTTTGAACACTGAAGCTTTCTTT. This encodes CAWSARQGTLNTEAFF.

The V call is TRBV24-1, the J call TRBJ2-3; 7 positions agree with TRBD1. Unmatched junction bases numbered 6, after V lost 6 bases and J lost 4 bases. The CDR3 is 14 amino acids. CDR1 is KGHDR, CDR2 SFDVKD, per germline. DNA of the CDR3: TGTGCCACCAGTCGCAGGGGGTGGGCAGATACGCAGTATTTT. Translating gives CATSRRGWADTQYF.

This chain links TRBV28 with TRBJ1-2; D is undetermined. CDR3 length equals 12 residues. V lost 3 bases to trimming and J lost 6 bases, with 8 bases between them. Germline CDR1 reads MDHEN; CDR2 reads SYDVKM. CDR3 nucleotide sequence: TGTGCCAGCAGTTTGGTTGGAGATGGCTACACCTTC. Translated: CASSLVGDGYTF.

This chain links TRBV6-5 with TRBJ2-7; 13 bases match TRBD2. Germline CDR1 MNHEY, CDR2 SVGAGI. V shed 5 bases, J shed 4 bases, and the junction held 5 bases outside the gene matches. The length of the CDR3 is 15 residues. This CDR3 is CASSRGLAGVYEQYF. CDR3 in DNA: TGTGCCAGCAGTCGAGGACTAGCGGGGGTTTACGAGCAGTACTTC.

This clone has a single count. The rearrangement links TRBV7-2 to TRBJ1-5; TRBD1 matches 7 bases. This CDR3 has 15 residues. Germline V gene lookup returns CDR1 SGHTA and CDR2 FQGNSA. V trimming: 5 bases; J trimming: 5 bases; junction bases outside the gene matches: 9. The CDR3 reads CASSPRQGDHQPQHF. Written as DNA, the CDR3 is TGTGCCAGCAGCCCCCGTCAGGGGGATCATCAGCCCCAGCATTTT.

The V gene is TRBV4-3, the J gene TRBJ2-3; D is perhaps TRBD2 (5 bases). CDR3 size: 16 residues. Germline V lookup: CDR1 LGHNA, CDR2 YSLEER. V lost 0 bases and J 4 bases, leaving 14 bases between the germline ends. The CDR3 sequence is CASSQDLATNADTQYF. DNA for the CDR3: TGCGCCAGCAGCCAAGATCTAGCCACCAACGCAGATACGCAGTATTTT.

The genes are TRBV29-1 and TRBJ1-1; D may be TRBD1 (6 bases). The CDR3 is made up of 14 amino acids. Looked up from germline, CDR1 is SQVTM and CDR2 is ANQGSEA. Trimming removed 7 bases at V and 1 base at J, with 16 bases between. DNA of the CDR3: TGCAGCGCCGCGGCGGACAGCGGGAACACTGAAGCTTTCTTT. Its translation: CSAAADSGNTEAFF.

The sample holds a few counts of this clone. Relative to the germline gene, one junction end is altered; a read error may explain this. The chain couples TRBV5-1 to TRBJ1-1; 11 bases map to TRBD1. Germline CDR1 SGHRS, CDR2 YFSETQ. The CDR3 is made up of 18 amino acids. CDR3 sequence (DNA): TGTGCCAGCAGCGTACGGACAGGGGGCGGGTTGAAGGTGACTGAAGCTTTCTTT. Translated: CASSVRTGGGLKVTEAFF.

The chain carries TRBV28 and TRBJ1-1; TRBD1 matches at 10 bases. The CDR3 totals 18 residues. Germline V gene data show CDR1 as MDHEN and CDR2 as SYDVKM. V gave up 5 bases and J gave up 0 bases; unmatched junction bases: 12. The CDR3 loop reads CASSAPGQGSPLNTEAFF. The CDR3 nucleotides read TGTGCCAGCAGTGCGCCGGGACAGGGGTCCCCCTTGAACACTGAAGCTTTCTTT.